This TCR beta chain was obtained from a study of blood T cell repertoires in COVID-19. Overall study context: Italy, Spain and the United States were the sources of the convalescent and acute COVID-19 samples. T cells, B-cell-depleted T cells, or PBMCs supplied cDNA or gDNA.

Per the authors' pipeline: Reference gene primer amplification gave nucleated cell count estimates. The method was immunoSEQ multiplex PCR; TCRdb's version includes in-frame clones alone and lacks a portion of them. V and J calls plus clone size are reproduced from that table; the DNA served to infer D and trimming. The data show over 65,000 clones, more than 80% seen once. Germline V gene lookup returns CDR1 SQVTM and CDR2 ANQGSEA. V lost 7 bases, J lost 5 bases, and 6 bases stayed unmatched. The CDR3 contains 13 residues. The V call is TRBV29-1, the J call TRBJ2-5, with 11 nucleotides matching TRBD1. What was sequenced was peripheral blood. The TCR originated in a man younger than 40 with acute or convalescent COVID-19. For the CDR3, the DNA is TGCAGCGCAGGGGACAGGGGGACGGAGACCCAGTACTTC. This encodes CSAGDRGTETQYF.